These 13 T cell receptor beta chains came from one sample sequenced in a study of blood T cell repertoires in COVID-19 (TCRdb year 2020). To prepare the library, the immunoSEQ multiplex PCR assay was applied. TCRdb holds this immuneACCESS table with in-frame rearrangements only. Some clones are missing; in checked studies, unresolved V genes explain under half, and the rest has no known cause. The sample table shows around 180,000 clones, and 65% to 90% are seen once. The ten largest clones add up to about 1.5% of the sample. The source material was peripheral blood. The source of these receptors is a human donor in a cohort sampled during active COVID-19.

CDR3 nucleotide sequence: TGCGCCAGCAGCCCCCAGGGGGGTCCCTACAATGAGCAGTTCTTC. Protein sequence: CASSPQGGPYNEQFF. The chain couples TRBV5-1 to TRBJ2-1, with D tentatively TRBD1 (7 bases). This CDR3 has 15 amino acids. CDR1 SGHRS and CDR2 YFSETQ come from the germline V gene. The V and J ends lost 4 bases and 2 bases respectively, with 13 bases between them.

DNA of the CDR3: TGTGCCAGCAGCGTAGAGGGCCAAGTACAGGGGACGCCCCTCCACTTT. The encoded protein is CASSVEGQVQGTPLHF. The chain joins TRBV9 to TRBJ1-6; TRBD1 aligns across 7 bases. V gave up 0 bases and J gave up 13 bases; unmatched junction bases: 13. Germline CDR1 and CDR2: SGDLS and YYNGEE. The CDR3 sequence is 16 residues long.

The chain uses TRBV28 and TRBJ2-6, with TRBD2 as a possible D gene (5 bases). The length of the CDR3 is 15 residues. The V end was cut by 1 base, the J end by 2 bases, with 6 bases between. In germline, CDR1 is MDHEN, CDR2 SYDVKM. CDR3 amino acids: CASSLSGAGANVLTF. The CDR3 coding sequence is TGTGCCAGCAGTTTATCCGGGGCTGGGGCCAACGTCCTGACTTTC.

The sample holds one count of this clone. V is TRBV6-1 and J is TRBJ2-7, with 7 bases matching TRBD2. With 0 bases clipped from V and 0 bases from J, the junction kept 2 bases outside the gene matches. Germline-derived CDR1 and CDR2 are MNHNS and SASEGT. The CDR3 length is 15 residues. The CDR3 bases are TGTGCCAGCAGTGAAGCGGGAGGGGCCTCCTACGAGCAGTACTTC. Protein sequence: CASSEAGGASYEQYF.

J is TRBJ2-4 and V is TRBV3-1 (or the pseudogene TRBV3-2); 7 bases match TRBD1. Germline-derived CDR1 and CDR2 are LGHDT and YNNKEL (reference sequence). V dropped 0 bases and J dropped 15; count of bases not matched to a gene: 8. The CDR3 is 13 residues long. The CDR3 DNA reads TGTGCCAGCAGCCAAGATGGGGACAGCGTACGGTACTTC. Its translation is CASSQDGDSVRYF.

This clone has only a few counts. This chain links TRBV10-1 with TRBJ2-2, with D perhaps TRBD2 (6 bases). The CDR3 length is 15 residues. V lost 3 bases and J lost 3, with 11 bases in between. Per the germline V gene, CDR1 is WNHNN and CDR2 is SYGVQD (reference sequence). The CDR3 DNA sequence: TGCGCCAGCAGTGACCCCGGGACTGACACCGGGGAGCTGTTTTTT. Protein sequence: CASSDPGTDTGELFF.

This chain connects TRBV27 to TRBJ1-2; 8 nucleotides align to TRBD1. J gave up 4 bases and V 5 bases, and 12 bases lay outside the gene matches. The CDR3 is 16 amino acids. The germline gives CDR1 MNHEY, CDR2 SMNVEV (reference sequence). CDR3 nucleotide sequence: TGTGCCAGCAGTCCACAGGGGGTCCCAAGTACCTATGGCTACACCTTC. This encodes CASSPQGVPSTYGYTF.

CDR3 region: CASSPLRGRASYEQYF. The CDR3 region has the DNA TGTGCCAGCAGCCCCCTCAGGGGCAGGGCCTCCTACGAGCAGTACTTC. The V gene is TRBV7-2, the J gene TRBJ2-7; tentative D call: TRBD1 (6 bases). Germline lookup yields CDR1 SGHTA and CDR2 FQGNSA. The CDR3 has 16 amino acids. V lost 5 bases and J lost 0, with 17 bases in between.

This clone was seen only once. The rearrangement links TRBV11-3 to TRBJ2-7; D is possibly TRBD1 (7 bases). V was shortened by 5 bases and J by 2 bases, with 13 bases between the two germline ends. The germline V gene has CDR1 SGHNT and CDR2 YENEEA. The CDR3 spans 14 residues. The CDR3 spells CASSPPGGTYEQYF. DNA for the CDR3: TGTGCCAGCAGCCCACCAGGGGGGACCTACGAGCAGTACTTC.

The count of this clone is one. The V gene is TRBV4-2, the J gene TRBJ2-5, with 7 nucleotides matching TRBD2. J was trimmed by 7 bases and V by 1 base; bases with no gene match: 6. Germline-derived CDR1 and CDR2 are LGHNA and YNFKEQ. The CDR3 runs to 14 residues. The CDR3 here is CASSQALAGGTQYF. The CDR3, as DNA: TGTGCCAGCAGCCAAGCCTTAGCGGGCGGGACCCAGTACTTC.

The V call is TRBV27, the J call TRBJ2-7; 7 bases are a match to TRBD2. Germline trimming cut 7 bases from V and 2 bases from J; bases unmatched to any gene: 11. Germline V lookup: CDR1 MNHEY, CDR2 SMNVEV (reference sequence). The CDR3 is made up of 15 amino acids. Written as DNA, the CDR3 is TGTGCCAGCAAAAAACTCGGCGGGGGAACCTACGAGCAGTACTTC. Translating it yields CASKKLGGGTYEQYF.

The V and J genes are TRBV5-1 and TRBJ2-2, with 10 bases fitting TRBD2. In germline, CDR1 is SGHRS, CDR2 YFSETQ. V was pared by 4 bases and J by 6 bases, with 9 bases of the junction left unmatched. CDR3 size: 16 residues. This CDR3 is CASSPGGLAGAGELFF. The CDR3, as DNA: TGCGCCAGCAGCCCAGGGGGCCTAGCGGGGGCCGGGGAGCTGTTTTTT. Combining the CDR3 with reference TRBV5-1 and TRBJ2-2 gives the whole variable domain KAGVTQTPRYLIKTRGQQVTLSCSPISGHRSVSWYQQTPGQGLQFLFEYFSETQRNKGNFPGRFSGRQFSNSRSEMNVSTLELGDSALYLCASSPGGLAGAGELFFGEGSRLTVL.

This chain uses TRBV2 with TRBJ1-4, with 8 bases fitting TRBD1. This CDR3 is 13 amino acids long. The germline gives CDR1 SNHLY, CDR2 FYNNEI. V dropped 6 bases and J dropped 7; count of bases not matched to a gene: 4. CDR3 region: CASRQGAGEKLFF. The CDR3 DNA follows: TGTGCCAGCAGGCAGGGGGCGGGTGAAAAACTGTTTTTT.